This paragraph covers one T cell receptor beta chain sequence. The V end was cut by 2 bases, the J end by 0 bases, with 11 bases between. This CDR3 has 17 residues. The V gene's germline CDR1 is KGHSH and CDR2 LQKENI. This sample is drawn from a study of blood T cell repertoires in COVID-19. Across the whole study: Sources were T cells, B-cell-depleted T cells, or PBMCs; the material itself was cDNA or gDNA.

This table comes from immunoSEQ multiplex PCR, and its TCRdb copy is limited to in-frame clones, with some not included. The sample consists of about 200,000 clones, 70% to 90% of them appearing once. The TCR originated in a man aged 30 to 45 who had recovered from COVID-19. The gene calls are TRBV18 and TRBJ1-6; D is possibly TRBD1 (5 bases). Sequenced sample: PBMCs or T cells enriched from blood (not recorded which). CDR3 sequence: CASSPGGGSSYNSPLHF. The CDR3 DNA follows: TGTGCCAGCTCACCAGGGGGGGGTTCCTCCTATAATTCACCCCTCCACTTT.